One sample yielded the 2 T cell receptor beta chains listed below, sequenced in a study of blood T cell repertoires in COVID-19. Sequencing used immunoSEQ multiplex PCR; TCRdb keeps in-frame clones, though not all of them. Among about 210,000 clones listed, approximately 80% were seen once. Sequencing input: peripheral blood. These receptors came from a woman older than 75 with COVID-19, enrolled during active disease.

The chain uses TRBV24-1 and TRBJ1-1, with D possibly TRBD1 on 5 matching bases. V was cut by 7 bases and J by 1 base, with 18 bases left in between. The CDR3 is 16 residues long. CDR1 and CDR2 (germline): KGHDR, SFDVKD. CDR3 residues: CATRGRGGLGNTEAFF. The CDR3, as DNA: TGTGCCACCAGGGGCCGGGGGGGATTAGGGAACACTGAAGCTTTCTTT.

The chain links TRBV18 to TRBJ2-1; TRBD2 is a possible D gene (6 bases). Germline lookup yields CDR1 KGHSH and CDR2 LQKENI. The CDR3 consists of 16 residues. V was clipped by 3 bases and J by 2 bases, with 14 bases between them. CDR3 region: CASSPSGGSTYNEQFF. CDR3 DNA: TGTGCCAGCTCACCTAGTGGGGGGTCCACCTACAATGAGCAGTTCTTC.